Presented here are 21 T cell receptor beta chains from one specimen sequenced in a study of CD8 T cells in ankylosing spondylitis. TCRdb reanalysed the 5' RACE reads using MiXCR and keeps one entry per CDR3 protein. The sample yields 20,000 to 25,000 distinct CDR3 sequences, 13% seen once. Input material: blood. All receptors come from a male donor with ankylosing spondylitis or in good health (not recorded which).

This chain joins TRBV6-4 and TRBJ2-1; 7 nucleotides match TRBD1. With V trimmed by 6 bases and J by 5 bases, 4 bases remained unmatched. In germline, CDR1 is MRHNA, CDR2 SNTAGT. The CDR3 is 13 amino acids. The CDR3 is CASSRDRNNEQFF. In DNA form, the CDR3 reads TGTGCCAGCAGCCGGGACAGAAACAATGAGCAGTTCTTC.

CDR3 sequence reads: CASSQVRGAVLRDTQYF. The CDR3 region has the DNA TGTGCCAGCAGCCAAGTAAGGGGGGCCGTTTTGCGTGATACGCAGTATTTT. The V and J genes are TRBV14 and TRBJ2-3, with D perhaps TRBD1 or TRBD2 (6 bases each). Germline CDR1 SGHDN, CDR2 FVKESK. The CDR3 extends over 17 amino acids. Trimming removed 1 base from V and 6 bases from J, with 20 bases in between.

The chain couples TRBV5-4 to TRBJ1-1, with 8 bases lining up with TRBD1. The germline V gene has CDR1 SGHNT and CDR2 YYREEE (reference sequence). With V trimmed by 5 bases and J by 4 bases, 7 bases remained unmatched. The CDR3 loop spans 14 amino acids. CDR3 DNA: TGTGCCAGCAGGGAGGGTACAGGGGGCACTGAAGCTTTCTTT. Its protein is CASREGTGGTEAFF.

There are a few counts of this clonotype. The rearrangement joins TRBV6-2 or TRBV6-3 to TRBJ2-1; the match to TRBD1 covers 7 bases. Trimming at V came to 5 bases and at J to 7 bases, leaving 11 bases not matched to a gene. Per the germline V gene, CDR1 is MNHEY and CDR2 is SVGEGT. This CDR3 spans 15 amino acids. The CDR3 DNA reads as TGTGCCAGCAGTCCTCTGACAGGGATGGGGAATGAGCAGTTCTTC. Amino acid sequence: CASSPLTGMGNEQFF.

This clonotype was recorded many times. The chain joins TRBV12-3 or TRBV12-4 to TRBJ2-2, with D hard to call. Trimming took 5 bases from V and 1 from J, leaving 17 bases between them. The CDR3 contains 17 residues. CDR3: CASSRTHGSGNTGELFF. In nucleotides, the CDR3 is TGTGCCAGCAGTAGGACCCATGGGTCGGGGAACACCGGGGAGCTGTTTTTT.

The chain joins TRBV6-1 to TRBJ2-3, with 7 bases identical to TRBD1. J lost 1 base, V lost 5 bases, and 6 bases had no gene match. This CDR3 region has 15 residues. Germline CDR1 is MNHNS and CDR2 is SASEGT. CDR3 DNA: TGTGCCAGCAGTTCCCGACAGGGAGGCACAGATACGCAGTATTTT. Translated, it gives CASSSRQGGTDTQYF.

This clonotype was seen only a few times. CDR3 residues: CASSPRTQETQYF. The CDR3 DNA sequence: TGTGCCAGCAGTCCCCGAACTCAAGAGACCCAGTACTTC. This chain links TRBV6-2 or TRBV6-3 with TRBJ2-5; D is undetermined. This CDR3 contains 13 residues. Per germline, CDR1 MNHEY and CDR2 SVGEGT. The V end was cut by 5 bases, the J end by 2 bases, with 9 bases between.

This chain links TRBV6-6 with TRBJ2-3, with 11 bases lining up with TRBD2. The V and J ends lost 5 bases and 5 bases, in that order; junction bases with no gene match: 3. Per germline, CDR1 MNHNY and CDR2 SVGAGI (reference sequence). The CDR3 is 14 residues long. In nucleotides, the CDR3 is TGTGCCAGCAGTCTAGCGGGGGGTTTAGATACGCAGTATTTT. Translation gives CASSLAGGLDTQYF.

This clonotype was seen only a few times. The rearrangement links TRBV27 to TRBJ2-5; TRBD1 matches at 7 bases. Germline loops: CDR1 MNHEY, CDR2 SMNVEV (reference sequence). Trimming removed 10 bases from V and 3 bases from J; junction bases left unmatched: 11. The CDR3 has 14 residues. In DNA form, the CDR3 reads TGTGCCACGAATTCAGGGGGATGGAAAGAGACCCAGTACTTC. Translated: CATNSGGWKETQYF.

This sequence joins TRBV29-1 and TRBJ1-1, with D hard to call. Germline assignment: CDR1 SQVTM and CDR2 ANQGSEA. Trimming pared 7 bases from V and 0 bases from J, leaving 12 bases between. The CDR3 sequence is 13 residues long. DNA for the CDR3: TGCAGCGCTGCGGACGGCATGAACACTGAAGCTTTCTTT. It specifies CSAADGMNTEAFF.

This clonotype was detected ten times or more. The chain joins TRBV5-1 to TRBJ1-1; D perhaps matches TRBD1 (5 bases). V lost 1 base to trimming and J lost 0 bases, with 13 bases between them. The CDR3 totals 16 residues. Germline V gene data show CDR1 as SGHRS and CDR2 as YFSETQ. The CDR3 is CASSLLPGPMNTEAFF. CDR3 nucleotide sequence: TGCGCCAGCAGCTTGTTACCGGGACCCATGAACACTGAAGCTTTCTTT.

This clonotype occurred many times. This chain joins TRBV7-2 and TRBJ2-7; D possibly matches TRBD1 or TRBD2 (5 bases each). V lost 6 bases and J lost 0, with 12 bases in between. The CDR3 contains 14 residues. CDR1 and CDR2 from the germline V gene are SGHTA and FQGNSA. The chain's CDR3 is CASRGVGDSYEQYF. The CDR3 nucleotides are TGTGCCAGCAGGGGAGTGGGGGACTCCTACGAGCAGTACTTC.

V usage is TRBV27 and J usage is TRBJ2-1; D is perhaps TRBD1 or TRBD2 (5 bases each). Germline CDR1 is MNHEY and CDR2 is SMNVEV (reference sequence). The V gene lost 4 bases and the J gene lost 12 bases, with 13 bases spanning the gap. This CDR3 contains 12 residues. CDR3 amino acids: CASSSLGVGQFF. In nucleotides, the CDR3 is TGTGCCAGCAGTTCCCTGGGGGTCGGGCAGTTCTTC.

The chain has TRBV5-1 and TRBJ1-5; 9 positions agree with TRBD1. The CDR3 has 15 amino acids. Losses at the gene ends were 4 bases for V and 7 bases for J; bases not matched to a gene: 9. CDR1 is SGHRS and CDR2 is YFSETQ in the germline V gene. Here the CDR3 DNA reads TGCGCCAGCAGCACCGGGACAGGGATAGGCCAGCCCCAGCATTTT. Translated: CASSTGTGIGQPQHF.

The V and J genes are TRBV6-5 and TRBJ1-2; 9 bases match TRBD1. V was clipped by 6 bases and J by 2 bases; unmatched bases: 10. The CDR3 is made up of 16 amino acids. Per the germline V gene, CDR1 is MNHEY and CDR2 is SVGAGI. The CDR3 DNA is TGTGCCAGCAGCGCCCGTGGACAGGGGTCCAACTATGGCTACACCTTC. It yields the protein CASSARGQGSNYGYTF.

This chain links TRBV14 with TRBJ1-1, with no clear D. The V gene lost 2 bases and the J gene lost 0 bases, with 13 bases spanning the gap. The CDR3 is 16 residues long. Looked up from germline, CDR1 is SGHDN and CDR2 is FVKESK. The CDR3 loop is CASSQRLSAVNTEAFF. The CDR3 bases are TGTGCCAGCAGCCAACGGCTAAGTGCTGTGAACACTGAAGCTTTCTTT.

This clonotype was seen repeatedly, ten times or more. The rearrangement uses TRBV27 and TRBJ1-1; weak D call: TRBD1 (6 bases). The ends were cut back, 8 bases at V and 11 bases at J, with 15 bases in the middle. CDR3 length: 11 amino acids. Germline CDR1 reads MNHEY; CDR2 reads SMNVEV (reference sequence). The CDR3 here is CASRAQGRAFF. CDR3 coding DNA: TGTGCCAGCCGGGCGCAGGGGCGCGCTTTCTTT.

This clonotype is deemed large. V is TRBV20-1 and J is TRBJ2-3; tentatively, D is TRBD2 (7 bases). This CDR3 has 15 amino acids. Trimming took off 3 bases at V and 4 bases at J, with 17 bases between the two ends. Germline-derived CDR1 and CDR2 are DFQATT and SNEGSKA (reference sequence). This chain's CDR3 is CSASLRGAFSDTQYF. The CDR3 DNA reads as TGCAGTGCTAGTTTACGGGGGGCCTTCTCAGATACGCAGTATTTT.

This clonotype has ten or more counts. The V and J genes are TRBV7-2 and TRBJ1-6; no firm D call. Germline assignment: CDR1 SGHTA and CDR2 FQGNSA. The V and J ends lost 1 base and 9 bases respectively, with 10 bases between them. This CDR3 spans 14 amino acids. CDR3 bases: TGTGCCAGCAGCTTAGTACTTTCAGGTTCACCCCTCCACTTT. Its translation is CASSLVLSGSPLHF. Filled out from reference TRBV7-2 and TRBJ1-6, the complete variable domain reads GAGVSQSPSNKVTEKGKDVELRCDPISGHTALYWYRQSLGQGLEFLIYFQGNSAPDKSGLPSDRFSAERTGGSVSTLTIQRTQQEDSAVYLCASSLVLSGSPLHFGNGTRLTVT.

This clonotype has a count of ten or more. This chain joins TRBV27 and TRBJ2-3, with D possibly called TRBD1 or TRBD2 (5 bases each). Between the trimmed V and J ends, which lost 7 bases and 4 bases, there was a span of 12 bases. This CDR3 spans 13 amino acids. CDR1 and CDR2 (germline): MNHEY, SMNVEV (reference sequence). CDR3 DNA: TGTGCCAGCAAACTGAGGGGCCCAGATACGCAGTATTTT. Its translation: CASKLRGPDTQYF.

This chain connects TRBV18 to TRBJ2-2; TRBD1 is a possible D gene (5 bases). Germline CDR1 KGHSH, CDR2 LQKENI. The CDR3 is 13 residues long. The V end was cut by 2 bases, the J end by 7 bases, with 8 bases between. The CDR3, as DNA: TGTGCCAGCTCACCAGGGGCCGTCGGGGAGCTGTTTTTT. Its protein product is CASSPGAVGELFF.